Given below is one TCR beta chain in context. Its cognate antigen has yet to be identified. The input lacks base qualities; no much larger clone sits a single base away. TCRbeta CDR3 regions were amplified from genomic DNA by means of the immunoSEQ Assay, a bias-controlled multiplex PCR. The original pipeline was this. Within the assay, amplification of reference gene primers was used to estimate how many nucleated cells each sample contained. To quantify the absolute abundance of each unique TCRbeta CDR3 rearrangement, sequence reads were collapsed and filtered. For each sample, productive Simpson clonality was calculated as the square root of Simpson's diversity index across productive rearrangements. In TCRdb, the immuneACCESS table is reduced to in-frame sequences with V and J assigned. These tables do not hold every clone; where another copy was compared, an unresolved V gene accounts for under half, and the others remain unexplained. The V and J calls and the clone size are those of that table, but D and trimming were determined from the DNA. In this sample the table shows roughly 99,000 clones, about four fifths of which occur a single time. The ten most abundant clones make up approximately 4.3% of the sample.

Taken from the germline V gene, the CDR1 and CDR2 loops are KGHSH and LQKENI. V has 0 bases trimmed and J has 6 bases trimmed; junction bases matching no gene number 8. There are 15 amino acids in the CDR3, from cysteine to phenylalanine inclusive. The CDR3 DNA has 45 bases and is translated from base 1. The data are from a study of blood T cell repertoires in COVID-19 (dated by TCRdb to 2018 to 2020). In terms of the full investigation: Collaborator samples came from the United States, Italy and Spain and covered acute and convalescent phases of COVID-19. The material from the prospective study consisted of cDNA or gDNA derived from T cells, B-cell-depleted T cells, or PBMCs. The dataset comprised deeply sampled blood TCRbeta repertoires from subjects exposed to, actively infected with, or recovered from COVID-19. The repertoires were released in a freely available public database intended as a resource for research on the immune response to SARS-CoV-2. Samples were obtained from the ongoing ImmuneRACE study (first 160 participants) and from about 1,300 subjects provided by 6 global collaborators. Sample metadata almost always included a de-identified subject ID, COVID-19 status, age in years and sex. Where available, HLA class I and class II types were taken from metadata supplied by the sample provider and were not determined by assay-based typing. Study-level results and caveats: The amount of clinical and demographic metadata varied by source and participant and was provided uncurated.

The collaborating institutions used their own protocols to collect whole blood in K2EDTA tubes. For TCRbeta analysis, collaborators shipped samples in one of three forms: frozen whole blood, isolated PBMCs, or DNA extracted from either of those sample types. The TCR originated in a man aged 65-85 years with acute or convalescent COVID-19. The chain is assembled from TRBV18 and TRBJ2-7, with 7 junctional bases fitting TRBD2. Input material: peripheral blood. The nucleotide sequence reads TGTGCCAGCTCACCACCGGGAGGGCCAGCCAGCGAGCAGTACTTC. It translates as CASSPPGGPASEQYF.